Each of the 15 T cell receptor beta chains below was sequenced from the same sample in a study of T-cell memory formation after mild COVID-19. TCRdb fed the 5' RACE reads into MiXCR, producing one record per CDR3 protein. The sample shows approximately 350,000 distinct CDR3 sequences, approximately 15% of them seen only once. Sequencing used PBMCs or a T cell subset sorted from them (not recorded which). These receptors all come from a man younger than 35 who had mild COVID-19 (a few samples of this study predate the infection). Cell type and time point are not known.

The rearrangement links TRBV29-1 to TRBJ2-7; no firm D call. V was shortened by 4 bases and J by 3 bases, with 7 bases between the two germline ends. CDR3 length: 11 residues. CDR1 is SQVTM and CDR2 is ANQGSEA in the germline V gene. CDR3 coding DNA: TGCAGCGTTGGTACAGACTACGAGCAGTACTTC. Protein product: CSVGTDYEQYF.

CDR3 amino acids: CASSQDIAGVPYEQYF. In nucleotides, the CDR3 is TGCGCCAGCAGCCAAGATATAGCGGGGGTTCCCTACGAGCAGTACTTC. The rearrangement uses TRBV4-3 and TRBJ2-7, with 9 bases fitting TRBD2. With V trimmed by 0 bases and J by 2 bases, 5 bases remained unmatched. The length of the CDR3 is 16 residues. Germline CDR1 LGHNA, CDR2 YSLEER.

The V call is TRBV7-3, the J call TRBJ2-1, with 8 bases fitting TRBD2. The germline V gene encodes CDR1 SGHTA and CDR2 FQGTGA. CDR3 length: 16 amino acids. The V segment lost 3 bases and the J segment 3 bases; nucleotides outside the gene matches: 7. The CDR3 sequence: CASSLNSGDFYNEQFF. The CDR3, as DNA: TGTGCCAGCAGCTTGAATAGCGGGGACTTCTACAATGAGCAGTTCTTC.

The chain has TRBV18 and TRBJ2-3; tentative D call: TRBD2 (6 bases). Trimming took 3 bases from V and 2 from J, leaving 12 bases between them. The CDR3 sequence is 15 residues long. Germline V CDR1 and CDR2: KGHSH, LQKENI. The CDR3 sequence is CASSPVGLPTDTQYF. CDR3 DNA: TGTGCCAGCTCACCTGTGGGACTCCCCACAGATACGCAGTATTTT.

There are many counts of this clonotype. This chain links TRBV2 with TRBJ2-1; no definite D call. Germline CDR1 reads SNHLY; CDR2 reads FYNNEI. The V gene lost 7 bases and the J gene lost 3 bases, with 10 bases spanning the gap. The length of the CDR3 is 13 residues. This CDR3 is CASTQTNYNEQFF. The CDR3 DNA is TGTGCCAGCACCCAGACGAACTACAATGAGCAGTTCTTC.

This clonotype was detected only a few times. This chain links TRBV7-3 with TRBJ1-5; TRBD1 matches at 8 bases. CDR3 size: 16 residues. With 2 bases clipped from V and 7 bases from J, the junction kept 10 bases outside the gene matches. Germline CDR1 reads SGHTA; CDR2 reads FQGTGA. CDR3 DNA: TGTGCCAGCAGCTTAGCGGACAGGGAGGAAGTCCAGCCCCAGCATTTT. Protein: CASSLADREEVQPQHF.

The sample holds a few counts of this clonotype. The rearrangement uses TRBV29-1 and TRBJ1-1; tentative D call: TRBD1 (5 bases). Germline V CDR1 and CDR2: SQVTM, ANQGSEA. V was shortened by 6 bases and J by 5 bases, with 13 bases between the two germline ends. The CDR3 covers 12 residues. This CDR3 reads CSVIRGGTEAFF. The CDR3, as DNA: TGCAGCGTCATCCGCGGGGGGACTGAAGCTTTCTTT.

V and J are TRBV9 and TRBJ2-6; maybe TRBD1 (6 bases). Per germline, CDR1 SGDLS and CDR2 YYNGEE. This CDR3 has 15 amino acids. V was shortened by 3 bases and J by 2 bases, with 9 bases between the two germline ends. The CDR3, as DNA: TGTGCCAGCAGCGCTCACAGGGCTGGGGCCAACGTCCTGACTTTC. Residues: CASSAHRAGANVLTF. The whole variable domain, remainder taken from reference TRBV9 and TRBJ2-6, is DSGVTQTPKHLITATGQRVTLRCSPRSGDLSVYWYQQSLDQGLQFLIQYYNGEERAKGNILERFSAQQFPDLHSELNLSSLELGDSALYFCASSAHRAGANVLTFGAGSRLTVL.

This clonotype was found many times. The chain combines TRBV6-2 or TRBV6-3 with TRBJ2-5, with 7 bases lining up with TRBD1. This CDR3 spans 18 amino acids. V lost 0 bases and J lost 3; bases outside the gene matches: 13. Germline CDR1 is MNHEY and CDR2 is SVGEGT. The CDR3 region has the DNA TGTGCCAGCAGTTACTCGATGATCCGACAGGGTAGGGAAGAGACCCAGTACTTC. Encoded protein: CASSYSMIRQGREETQYF.

In this sample, this clonotype turned up many times. J is TRBJ2-5 and V is TRBV12-3 or TRBV12-4; D remains ambiguous. The V gene lost 2 bases and the J gene lost 5 bases, with 6 bases spanning the gap. The CDR3 loop spans 12 amino acids. The CDR3 DNA sequence: TGTGCCAGCAGTTTATCCACTGAGACCCAGTACTTC. Protein product: CASSLSTETQYF.

This clonotype was observed at least ten times. This chain joins TRBV27 and TRBJ1-6, with no clear D. Germline CDR1 is MNHEY and CDR2 is SMNVEV (reference sequence). This CDR3 has 14 residues. V was pared by 2 bases and J by 7 bases, with 9 bases between. The CDR3 bases are TGTGCCAGCAGTTTACTGGGCGGCAATTCACCCCTCCACTTT. This gives the protein CASSLLGGNSPLHF.

There are a few counts of this clonotype. This chain links TRBV12-3 or TRBV12-4 with TRBJ1-2; TRBD1 might be the D (5 bases). The CDR3 consists of 16 residues. V was clipped by 2 bases and J by 5 bases, with 18 bases between them. The CDR3 loop is CASSLRQLSNTYGYTF. CDR3 sequence (DNA): TGTGCCAGCAGTTTAAGACAGCTATCTAATACTTATGGCTACACCTTC.

The CDR3 DNA sequence: TGTGCCAGCAGTCAGCGACTAGCGGACAGGGCGGCCGGGGAGCTGTTTTTT. Amino acid sequence: CASSQRLADRAAGELFF. The V and J genes are TRBV4-2 and TRBJ2-2; D perhaps matches TRBD2 (9 bases). V shed 6 bases and J shed 6 bases, with 23 bases lying between them. Germline values: CDR1 LGHNA, CDR2 YNFKEQ. CDR3 size: 17 residues.

The genes are TRBV4-2 and TRBJ1-3; D possibly corresponds to TRBD1 (6 bases). The CDR3 totals 19 residues. Germline CDR1 is LGHNA and CDR2 is YNFKEQ. Trimming pared 1 base from V and 1 base from J, leaving 20 bases between. CDR3 in DNA: TGTGCCAGCAGCCAAGGTGAAGGGAGGGGGGTGTTATCTGGAAACACCATATATTTT. Protein product: CASSQGEGRGVLSGNTIYF.

The rearrangement uses TRBV6-1 and TRBJ2-2, with 8 bases matching TRBD1. This CDR3 region has 14 residues. Per the germline V gene, CDR1 is MNHNS and CDR2 is SASEGT. The V segment lost 6 bases and the J segment 6 bases; nucleotides outside the gene matches: 6. In DNA form, the CDR3 reads TGTGCCAGCAGCTGGACAGGGATGGCCGGGGAGCTGTTTTTT. It yields the protein CASSWTGMAGELFF.